This T cell receptor (beta chain) emerged from a study of beta chain features in type 1 diabetes. Whole-study context: The patient and healthy donor groups were comparable for age, gender and cell yields. Study results and caveats: When VDJ junctions were examined, type 1 diabetes patients showed fewer insertions and more deletions. All four CD4+ subsets from Type 1 diabetes patients carried moderately but significantly shorter TCRB CDR3s. The cDNA sequencing approach could over-represent high-TCR-expressing cells.

Sort purity for all populations was recorded as exceeding 98%. Investigators reverse transcribed all isolated RNA, so they sequenced expressed TCRB transcripts. TCRdb's table, derived via immunoSEQ multiplex PCR, lists solely in-frame clones and lacks some. The sample lists 240,000 or so clones, around 21% occurring once. This clone was counted only a few times. Its antigen is unidentified. The TCR was taken from a woman between 35 and 50 years old with type 1 diabetes. Sequencing was done on a sample of naive CD4+ T cells from blood.

DNA for the CDR3: TGTGCCAGCAGTTTAACAGGTCCCGAGAACATTCAGTACTTC. Encoded protein: CASSLTGPENIQYF. V and J are TRBV28 and TRBJ2-4, with a weak D call TRBD1 (5 bases). The CDR3 totals 14 residues. The V and J ends lost 2 bases and 7 bases respectively, with 12 bases between them. In germline, CDR1 is MDHEN, CDR2 SYDVKM.